This is a list of T cell receptor beta chains from one sample in a study of T cell responses to AZD1222 COVID-19 vaccine. Sequencing used immunoSEQ multiplex PCR; TCRdb keeps in-frame clones, though not all of them. This sample has under 140,000 clones, with 70% to 90% found just once. The sample was peripheral blood, taken on day 0 of AZD1222 vaccination. These receptors were taken from an adult in good health. The CDR3 runs from the conserved cysteine through the conserved F or W. A D gene is named only where the DNA matches it firmly. Where a row states a size, it is once, few, many or the class of an expanded clone; other rows omit it.

clone size	D gene	V gene	J gene	CDR3 protein	CDR3 DNA
few	-	TRBV24-1	TRBJ2-5	CATSAAGQPQETQYF	TGTGCCACCAGTGCTGCGGGACAGCCGCAAGAGACCCAGTACTTC
-	-	TRBV7-3	TRBJ1-6	CASSLGQGGGPLHF	TGTGCCAGCAGCTTAGGCCAGGGAGGAGGACCCCTCCACTTT
-	TRBD1	TRBV7-2	TRBJ2-1	CASSSKQGSYNEQFF	TGTGCCAGCAGCTCTAAACAGGGGTCCTACAATGAGCAGTTCTTC
few	-	TRBV6-2/TRBV6-3	TRBJ2-3	CASSYRVDTQYF	TGTGCCAGCAGTTACAGAGTAGATACGCAGTATTTT
-	-	TRBV6-6	TRBJ2-1	CASSLNYNEQFF	TGTGCCAGCAGTCTTAATTACAATGAGCAGTTCTTC
-	TRBD2	TRBV28	TRBJ2-1	CASQGAGAYNEQFF	TGTGCCAGCCAAGGGGCGGGGGCCTACAATGAGCAGTTCTTC
-	TRBD2	TRBV2	TRBJ2-1	CASSETSGGYNEQFF	TGTGCCAGCAGTGAAACTAGCGGGGGGTACAATGAGCAGTTCTTC
-	-	TRBV7-9	TRBJ1-3	CASSLNSWSGNTIYF	TGTGCCAGCAGCTTAAACAGTTGGTCCGGAAACACCATATATTTT
-	TRBD1	TRBV7-3	TRBJ1-6	CASSLGTENSPLHF	TGTGCCAGCAGCTTGGGGACAGAGAATTCACCCCTCCACTTT
-	-	TRBV19	TRBJ1-6	CASSFGHSPLHF	TGTGCCAGTAGTTTCGGACATTCACCCCTCCACTTT
-	-	TRBV6-5	TRBJ1-2	CASSRGADYGYTF	TGTGCCAGCAGTCGAGGGGCGGACTATGGCTACACCTTC
-	TRBD1	TRBV6-6	TRBJ1-2	CASSSSTDRGHGYTF	TGTGCCAGCAGTTCCTCGACGGACAGGGGGCATGGCTACACCTTC